The rows below give T cell receptor beta chains drawn from one sample of a study of T-cell memory formation after mild COVID-19. In TCRdb, the 5' RACE reads were re-called with MiXCR into one record per CDR3 protein. Of some 40,000 distinct CDR3 sequences listed, about 6% are singletons. Sequencing used PBMCs or a T cell subset sorted from them (not recorded which). These receptors were taken from an adult who had mild COVID-19 (a few samples of this study predate the infection). Cell type and time point are not known. CDR3s include the opening cysteine and the closing phenylalanine or tryptophan.

j_call v_call cdr3_aa
TRBJ2-5 TRBV30 CAWSWRDQETQYF
TRBJ2-2 TRBV11-3 CASSLNFPAGGNTGELFF
TRBJ2-1 TRBV4-3 CASSQDGRDGYNEQFF
TRBJ1-1 TRBV20-1 CSARSSGGALGTEAFF
TRBJ2-3 TRBV5-5 CASSLGGGGSTDTQYF
TRBJ2-2 TRBV6-6 CASSYRVLGAAGELFF
TRBJ1-1 TRBV6-5 CASSYRTPRGGLLSHTEAFF
TRBJ2-6 TRBV4-1 CASSQDVVKAGRLSGANVLTF
TRBJ2-7 TRBV5-1 CASSLDGQGVYEQYF
TRBJ1-2 TRBV6-1 CASRPRIYGYTF
TRBJ2-1 TRBV7-8 CASSLALASEGEQFF
TRBJ2-5 TRBV18 CASSPARARQETQYF
TRBJ2-3 TRBV6-5 CASKTGQSTDTQYF
TRBJ1-1 TRBV20-1 CSADGLDTEAFF
TRBJ1-4 TRBV7-9 CASQGQGGEKLFF
TRBJ2-2 TRBV15 CATKFSIEGTGELFF
TRBJ1-1 TRBV7-9 CASSSRGQGDTEAFF
TRBJ1-1 TRBV20-1 CSARDLVNTEAFF
TRBJ2-3 TRBV3-1 CASSQPRTGASGDTQYF
TRBJ2-7 TRBV23-1 CASSPSRWNKYEQYF
TRBJ2-3 TRBV7-3 CASSLGVRGNTDTQYF
TRBJ2-7 TRBV2 CASTLQDSYEQYF
TRBJ2-3 TRBV7-3 CASSLNSGAGKDTQYF
TRBJ1-2 TRBV25-1 CASSDHRGSNYGYTF
TRBJ2-5 TRBV5-1 CASSSTGGMETQYF
TRBJ1-6 TRBV20-1 CSASHDRDNSPLHF
TRBJ1-4 TRBV3-1 CASSRLGEKLFF
TRBJ1-5 TRBV29-1 CSVATGGSNQPQHF
TRBJ1-3 TRBV12-3/TRBV12-4 CASTLGRTPGNTIYF
TRBJ2-5 TRBV20-1 CSARDEGKGGETQYF
TRBJ1-1 TRBV5-1 CASSLAGATTEAFF
TRBJ2-3 TRBV11-2 CASSLERRGTDTQYF
TRBJ1-2 TRBV7-2 CASSSLGLNYGYTF
TRBJ2-5 TRBV14 CASSQGGVLLETQYF
TRBJ2-2 TRBV6-6 CASSPFGVNTGELFF
TRBJ2-7 TRBV11-2 CASSLGGSRFEQYF
TRBJ2-1 TRBV24-1 CATSDSTWQQNNEQFF
TRBJ2-1 TRBV29-1 CSVALWAGEMGGYNEQFF
TRBJ2-2 TRBV12-3/TRBV12-4 CASKRGAGELFF
TRBJ2-2 TRBV19 CASTPSWVSSTGELFF
TRBJ2-1 TRBV3-1 CASSQDPREQFF
TRBJ2-5 TRBV12-3/TRBV12-4 CASSSGQGKLETQYF
TRBJ2-7 TRBV4-1 CASSAQPLAGGIYEQYF
TRBJ2-7 TRBV11-2 CARSLQGQITYEQYF
TRBJ1-2 TRBV29-1 CSGGTEYGYTF